This T cell receptor beta chain comes out of a study of T cell changes during pregnancy in multiple sclerosis. TCRdb keeps only in-frame clones here, not all; method: immunoSEQ multiplex PCR. The table records more than 50,000 clones, roughly 94% of them present only once. The CDR3 covers 12 residues. Germline V gene data show CDR1 as SQVTM and CDR2 as ANQGSEA. The V gene end was trimmed by 3 bases and the J gene end by 5 bases; junction bases not matched to a gene: 0. Source: CD8+ T cells from peripheral blood mononuclear cells, taken after pregnancy. This sequence originates from a female donor with multiple sclerosis, enrolled in a pregnancy study. The chain links TRBV29-1 to TRBJ2-7; 11 nucleotides line up with TRBD1. The CDR3 DNA reads TGCAGCGTTGAGGGACAGGGGGACGAGCAGTACTTC. It translates to CSVEGQGDEQYF.